This T cell receptor beta chain came from a study of graft-versus-host responses after intestinal transplantation. V shed 5 bases and J shed 4 bases, with 8 bases lying between them. Germline values: CDR1 MNHNS, CDR2 SASEGT. The CDR3 is made up of 12 amino acids. Data came from immunoSEQ multiplex PCR; TCRdb stores just in-frame clones and leaves some out. Among about 86,000 clones, roughly four fifths were seen once, and the ten largest hold approximately 17%. Concerning this clone itself: Its specificity is unknown.

The clonotype was recovered from a human donor who received an intestinal transplant. This specimen was unstimulated CD8+ T cells sorted from spleen or lymph node cells, taken before intestinal transplant. The V gene is TRBV6-1, the J gene TRBJ1-2; weak D call: TRBD1 (5 bases). CDR3 nucleotides: TGTGCCAGCAGTCAGGACACCTATGGCTACACCTTC. Translation gives CASSQDTYGYTF.